The rows below give T cell receptor beta chains drawn from one sample of a study of T cell responses to AZD1222 COVID-19 vaccine. Clones were read by immunoSEQ multiplex PCR, and TCRdb kept only the in-frame ones, dropping some. In the table there are 120,000 or so clones, about 90% of which are singletons. Specimen: peripheral blood, collected on day 0 of AZD1222 vaccination. These receptors were obtained from an adult in good health. The CDR3 runs from the conserved cysteine through the conserved F or W. A D gene is named only where the DNA matches it firmly. Not all rows give a size; the values are once, few, many and, for expanded clones, a class.

J: TRBJ1-1
D: NA
size: few
V: TRBV7-8
DNA: TGTGCCAGCAGCCCGGGAGCCATTGCCACTGAAGCTTTCTTT
CDR3: CASSPGAIATEAFF

J: TRBJ2-6
D: NA
size: NA
V: TRBV7-8
DNA: TGTGCCAGCAGACCGGGGCGTTGGGGGGCCAACGTCCTGACTTTC
CDR3: CASRPGRWGANVLTF

J: TRBJ1-2
D: NA
size: NA
V: TRBV7-2
DNA: TGTGCCAGCAGCCCCCGGGACACCTATGGCTACACCTTC
CDR3: CASSPRDTYGYTF

J: TRBJ2-2
D: NA
size: NA
V: TRBV9
DNA: TGTGCCAGCAGCGTATGGACCGGGGAGCTGTTTTTT
CDR3: CASSVWTGELFF

J: TRBJ1-2
D: TRBD1
size: NA
V: TRBV2
DNA: TGTGCCAGCAGCAAGGGACAGAACTATGGCTACACCTTC
CDR3: CASSKGQNYGYTF

J: TRBJ1-2
D: TRBD1
size: NA
V: TRBV11-3
DNA: TGTGCCAGCAGTTTGACAGGGGTGAGAGGCTACACCTTC
CDR3: CASSLTGVRGYTF

J: TRBJ2-7
D: NA
size: NA
V: TRBV4-2
DNA: TGTGCCAGCAGCTCCCAGTCAGGGGCCGAAGTTTACGAGCAGTACTTC
CDR3: CASSSQSGAEVYEQYF

J: TRBJ1-1
D: NA
size: NA
V: TRBV13
DNA: TGTGCCAGCAGCTCCTACCACGGGCGGCAAACTGAAGCTTTCTTT
CDR3: CASSSYHGRQTEAFF

J: TRBJ2-7
D: TRBD1
size: few
V: TRBV19
DNA: TGTGCCAGTAGTATAAGCCGGGGCAGGGGGTTCTCCTACGAGCAGTACTTC
CDR3: CASSISRGRGFSYEQYF

J: TRBJ2-1
D: TRBD2
size: NA
V: TRBV7-6
DNA: TGTGCCAGCAGCTTACTAGCGGGGCAAAAGCAGTTCTTC
CDR3: CASSLLAGQKQFF

J: TRBJ2-5
D: NA
size: NA
V: TRBV29-1
DNA: TGCAGCGTTGAAGATCTTTTCTATCGGGCTAGCGAAGAGACCCAGTACTTC
CDR3: CSVEDLFYRASEETQYF

J: TRBJ2-5
D: NA
size: NA
V: TRBV6-2/TRBV6-3
DNA: TGTGCCAGCAGTTACGGCGGGACAGTCCAAGAGACCCAGTACTTC
CDR3: CASSYGGTVQETQYF

J: TRBJ1-2
D: NA
size: NA
V: TRBV7-2
DNA: TGTGCCAGCAGCTTATCGTTCATCCAAAGCAACTATGGCTACACCTTC
CDR3: CASSLSFIQSNYGYTF

J: TRBJ2-2
D: NA
size: NA
V: TRBV6-5
DNA: TGTGCCAGCATGACCGGGAACACCGGGGAGCTGTTTTTT
CDR3: CASMTGNTGELFF

J: TRBJ2-3
D: TRBD2
size: NA
V: TRBV28
DNA: TGTGCCAGCAGTTTTGGGGGAGGGCCAGATACGCAGTATTTT
CDR3: CASSFGGGPDTQYF

J: TRBJ2-7
D: NA
size: NA
V: TRBV13
DNA: TGTGCCAGCAGCCCCCCCTCCTCCTACGAGCAGTACTTC
CDR3: CASSPPSSYEQYF

J: TRBJ2-1
D: NA
size: NA
V: TRBV7-3
DNA: TGTGCCAGCAGCTTAGAAGTAAGCTCCTACAATGAGCAGTTCTTC
CDR3: CASSLEVSSYNEQFF

J: TRBJ2-5
D: NA
size: NA
V: TRBV27
DNA: TGTGCCAGCAGTTTACCTAGGGGAACCCAGTACTTC
CDR3: CASSLPRGTQYF

J: TRBJ2-3
D: NA
size: once
V: TRBV19
DNA: TGTGCCAGTAGACCGCAGGGTTCTAGCACAGATACGCAGTATTTT
CDR3: CASRPQGSSTDTQYF

J: TRBJ1-2
D: NA
size: NA
V: TRBV5-6
DNA: TGTGCCAGCAGCTTTAGGGCAGGGAACTATGGCTACACCTTC
CDR3: CASSFRAGNYGYTF

J: TRBJ1-1
D: NA
size: few
V: TRBV20-1
DNA: TGCAGTGCTAGTCCGTCCACAAAAGGGACCACTGAAGCTTTCTTT
CDR3: CSASPSTKGTTEAFF

J: TRBJ2-3
D: NA
size: NA
V: TRBV15
DNA: TGTGCCACCAGCATCTTGAGCACAGATACGCAGTATTTT
CDR3: CATSILSTDTQYF

J: TRBJ1-2
D: NA
size: NA
V: TRBV30
DNA: TGTGCCTGGAGTCTACAGGGTAATATGGATGGCTACACCTTC
CDR3: CAWSLQGNMDGYTF

J: TRBJ1-6
D: NA
size: NA
V: TRBV7-8
DNA: TGTGCCAGCAGCCCGTCAGGGCCCAATTCACCCCTCCACTTT
CDR3: CASSPSGPNSPLHF

J: TRBJ2-1
D: TRBD1
size: NA
V: TRBV6-5
DNA: TGTGCCAGCAGCTTGGACAGGGGAGGATACAATGAGCAGTTCTTC
CDR3: CASSLDRGGYNEQFF

J: TRBJ2-7
D: NA
size: NA
V: TRBV11-3
DNA: TGTGCCAGCAGCTTAGATCAAGGTAGCTTCTACGAGCAGTACTTC
CDR3: CASSLDQGSFYEQYF

J: TRBJ2-1
D: NA
size: once
V: TRBV4-1
DNA: TGCGCCAGCAGCCCCCAAGGGAGCCGGGAATTCGGCAATGAGCAGTTCTTC
CDR3: CASSPQGSREFGNEQFF

J: TRBJ1-2
D: NA
size: NA
V: TRBV2
DNA: TGTGCCAGCAGTGAAAACTATGGCTACACCTTC
CDR3: CASSENYGYTF

J: TRBJ1-2
D: NA
size: NA
V: TRBV7-9
DNA: TGTGCCAGCAGTAACGCCGGCGGGGGACTCGACTATGGCTACACCTTC
CDR3: CASSNAGGGLDYGYTF

J: TRBJ1-1
D: NA
size: NA
V: TRBV5-1
DNA: TGCGCCAGCAGCCTAGACCGAGGAGGGACTGAAGCTTTCTTT
CDR3: CASSLDRGGTEAFF

J: TRBJ1-2
D: NA
size: NA
V: TRBV6-5
DNA: TGTGCCAGCAGTTACTCGTCCGTCGGGAATGGCTACACCTTC
CDR3: CASSYSSVGNGYTF

J: TRBJ2-1
D: TRBD2
size: NA
V: TRBV7-2
DNA: TGTGCCAGCAGCTTAGTCGCGACTAGCGGCTACAATGAGCAGTTCTTC
CDR3: CASSLVATSGYNEQFF

J: TRBJ2-7
D: NA
size: NA
V: TRBV28
DNA: TGTGCCAGCAACTATGCTGGGGGGAGGAACGAGCAGTACTTC
CDR3: CASNYAGGRNEQYF

J: TRBJ1-4
D: NA
size: once
V: TRBV5-1
DNA: TGCGCCAGCAGCCTCCGGGGCGCCGAGCTTAATGAAAAACTGTTTTTT
CDR3: CASSLRGAELNEKLFF

J: TRBJ2-7
D: NA
size: NA
V: TRBV5-1
DNA: TGCGCCAGCAGCTTGGCCGACAGGTCCTACGAGCAGTACTTC
CDR3: CASSLADRSYEQYF

J: TRBJ1-5
D: NA
size: NA
V: TRBV27
DNA: TGTGCCAGCAGTTCAGGGATCCGGCAGCCCCAGCATTTT
CDR3: CASSSGIRQPQHF

J: TRBJ1-2
D: NA
size: few
V: TRBV28
DNA: TGTGCCAGCAGTTCTCCTCCTCAGCCTTCGGGTGGCTACACCTTC
CDR3: CASSSPPQPSGGYTF

J: TRBJ2-7
D: NA
size: NA
V: TRBV11-3
DNA: TGTGCCAGCAGTTTTTCGGACCGGACCTACGAGCAGTACTTC
CDR3: CASSFSDRTYEQYF

J: TRBJ1-2
D: NA
size: NA
V: TRBV11-2
DNA: TGTGCCAGCAGCTCCGGACAGAGAGGTTTCCACACCTTC
CDR3: CASSSGQRGFHTF

J: TRBJ1-2
D: NA
size: few
V: TRBV7-2
DNA: TGTGCCAGCAGCTTAGCGCCCACGGGCCGGCCCCATGGCTACACCTTC
CDR3: CASSLAPTGRPHGYTF

J: TRBJ2-1
D: NA
size: NA
V: TRBV5-5
DNA: TGTGCCAGCAGCTTCCAAAAACAGGGTACCAATGAGCAGTTCTTC
CDR3: CASSFQKQGTNEQFF

J: TRBJ1-2
D: NA
size: NA
V: TRBV18
DNA: TGTGCCAGCTCACCAGGCACCCGCGGCGGCTATGGCTACACCTTC
CDR3: CASSPGTRGGYGYTF

J: TRBJ1-6
D: TRBD1
size: few
V: TRBV28
DNA: TGTGCCAGCAGCGGACAGGGGAATAATTCACCCCTCCACTTT
CDR3: CASSGQGNNSPLHF

J: TRBJ1-4
D: NA
size: NA
V: TRBV24-1
DNA: TGTGCCACCAGTGATTTGCGAGGGGGAGGGGTGGATGAAAAACTGTTTTTT
CDR3: CATSDLRGGGVDEKLFF

J: TRBJ1-1
D: NA
size: NA
V: TRBV19
DNA: TGTGCCAGTAGTACACAGACGGTGAACACTGAAGCTTTCTTT
CDR3: CASSTQTVNTEAFF